These 18 T cell receptor beta chains share one sample of origin, sequenced in a study of CD8 T cells in ankylosing spondylitis. Study-wide results and limits: Seemingly characteristic of ankylosing spondylitis blood was a TCR beta motif consisting of about 8 highly homologous variants.

TCRdb ran MiXCR on the 5' RACE reads and lists one entry per CDR3 protein. The sample contains approximately 220,000 distinct CDR3 sequences, around 19% of which appear only once. No antigen is known for these receptors. Input material: blood, either unsorted or a sorted T cell fraction (not recorded which). The receptors stem from a male donor with ankylosing spondylitis.

This clonotype came up many times. V is TRBV7-3 and J is TRBJ2-3; D possibly corresponds to TRBD2 (5 bases). Looked up from germline, CDR1 is SGHTA and CDR2 is FQGTGA. V lost 5 bases to trimming and J lost 5 bases, with 11 bases between them. CDR3 length: 13 residues. CDR3 DNA: TGTGCCAGCAGCCCCTGGGCGGGAGATACGCAGTATTTT. Amino acids: CASSPWAGDTQYF.

The gene calls are TRBV5-6 and TRBJ2-7, with TRBD1 as a possible D gene (5 bases). Germline-derived CDR1 and CDR2 are SGHDT and YYEEEE. Trimming removed 1 base at V and 0 bases at J, with 11 bases between. The CDR3 has 15 amino acids. The CDR3 is CASSLSTAHSYEQYF. The DNA for the CDR3 is TGTGCCAGCAGCTTGTCGACAGCACACTCCTACGAGCAGTACTTC.

This clonotype was observed a handful of times. This rearrangement joins TRBV6-2 or TRBV6-3 to TRBJ1-1; D might be TRBD1 (5 bases). V lost 0 bases to trimming and J lost 1 base, with 9 bases between them. CDR3 length: 15 residues. Germline-derived CDR1 and CDR2 are MNHEY and SVGEGT. The CDR3 region has the DNA TGTGCCAGCAGTTACTCCTGGGGCAAGAACACTGAAGCTTTCTTT. Protein: CASSYSWGKNTEAFF.

This sequence joins TRBV6-5 and TRBJ2-7; perhaps D is TRBD1 or TRBD2 (5 bases each). V was shortened by 1 base and J by 0 bases, with 10 bases between the two germline ends. Looked up from germline, CDR1 is MNHEY and CDR2 is SVGAGI. The CDR3 runs to 15 residues. The CDR3 sequence is CASSYFGTPSYEQYF. CDR3 coding DNA: TGTGCCAGCAGTTACTTCGGGACCCCCTCCTACGAGCAGTACTTC.

In this sample, this clonotype turned up a few times. The chain uses TRBV13 and TRBJ2-7; TRBD1 agrees at 8 bases. With 2 bases clipped from V and 3 bases from J, the junction kept 6 bases outside the gene matches. Germline V gene lookup returns CDR1 PRHDT and CDR2 FYEKMQ (reference sequence). The CDR3 is made up of 15 amino acids. DNA for the CDR3: TGTGCCAGCAGCTTATCGGACAGGGACCACTACGAGCAGTACTTC. Its protein product is CASSLSDRDHYEQYF.

At least ten counts were recorded for this clonotype. The J gene is TRBJ2-7, the V gene TRBV5-1, with D unresolved. Per the germline V gene, CDR1 is SGHRS and CDR2 is YFSETQ. V lost 6 bases, J lost 4 bases, and 8 bases lay in between. The CDR3 covers 11 residues. CDR3 residues: CASTQGYEQYF. CDR3 sequence (DNA): TGCGCCAGCACCCAAGGGTACGAGCAGTACTTC.

The chain links TRBV6-1 to TRBJ2-2, with D unclear. Trimming left V 2 bases short and J 0 bases short, with 10 bases between. This CDR3 has 16 amino acids. CDR1 and CDR2 (germline): MNHNS, SASEGT. This chain's CDR3 is CASSELWTTNTGELFF. CDR3 DNA: TGTGCCAGCAGTGAACTCTGGACCACGAACACCGGGGAGCTGTTTTTT.

This clonotype has just a few counts. V and J are TRBV5-1 and TRBJ2-2, with D unclear. CDR1 is SGHRS and CDR2 is YFSETQ in the germline V gene. The CDR3 spans 16 residues. V was clipped by 0 bases and J by 1 base, with 10 bases between them. The CDR3 sequence is CASSLEGSLNTGELFF. The DNA for the CDR3 is TGCGCCAGCAGCTTGGAAGGGTCCCTGAACACCGGGGAGCTGTTTTTT. The variable domain in full, completed from reference TRBV5-1 and TRBJ2-2, reads KAGVTQTPRYLIKTRGQQVTLSCSPISGHRSVSWYQQTPGQGLQFLFEYFSETQRNKGNFPGRFSGRQFSNSRSEMNVSTLELGDSALYLCASSLEGSLNTGELFFGEGSRLTVL.

This clonotype was seen at least ten times. The DNA for the CDR3 is TGCGCCAGCAGCTGGACAGGGGGCAAATCCTACGAGCAGTACTTC. Translation gives CASSWTGGKSYEQYF. This chain links TRBV5-1 with TRBJ2-7; 11 bases fit TRBD1. Germline CDR1 and CDR2: SGHRS and YFSETQ. J was trimmed by 1 base and V by 3 bases; bases with no gene match: 3. The CDR3 loop spans 15 amino acids.

The J gene is TRBJ2-7, the V gene TRBV6-2 or TRBV6-3, with 10 bases that match TRBD2. CDR3 length: 16 residues. Germline CDR1 is MNHEY and CDR2 is SVGEGT. Trimming took 5 bases from V and 6 from J; bases not matched to a gene: 13. This chain's CDR3 is CASSTPLLAGDLEQYF. The DNA for the CDR3 is TGTGCCAGCAGTACTCCCCTTCTAGCGGGAGATCTCGAGCAGTACTTC.

The chain is built from TRBV4-1 and TRBJ1-6; the match to TRBD1 covers 7 bases. V was clipped by 1 base and J by 9 bases; unmatched bases: 6. The CDR3 is made up of 15 amino acids. Germline V lookup: CDR1 MGHRA, CDR2 YSYEKL. For the CDR3, the DNA is TGCGCCAGCAGCCAAGGGGCAGGGGGGAGTTCACCCCTCCACTTT. This translates into CASSQGAGGSSPLHF.

The chain combines TRBV7-3 with TRBJ1-1; TRBD1 is a possible D gene (5 bases). The length of the CDR3 is 15 residues. Germline-derived CDR1 and CDR2 are SGHTA and FQGTGA. V shed 1 base and J shed 11 bases, with 20 bases lying between them. The CDR3 sequence is CASSLNGGRVVSAFF. In DNA, the CDR3 is TGTGCCAGCAGCTTAAACGGGGGACGGGTTGTTTCGGCTTTCTTT.

The rearrangement links TRBV6-1 to TRBJ2-3, with D possibly being TRBD1 (6 bases). The V and J ends lost 6 bases and 0 bases respectively, with 19 bases between them. The CDR3 sequence is 17 residues long. Germline values: CDR1 MNHNS, CDR2 SASEGT. The chain's CDR3 is CASSLLDGTQSTDTQYF. The CDR3 DNA sequence: TGTGCCAGCAGCCTCCTGGACGGGACACAAAGCACAGATACGCAGTATTTT.

This clonotype was counted between two and nine times. The chain carries TRBV5-8 and TRBJ1-5; possibly TRBD1 for D (6 bases). The germline CDR1 and CDR2 sequences are SGHTS and YDEGEE. The CDR3 covers 14 residues. V was cut by 2 bases and J by 6 bases, with 12 bases left in between. CDR3 sequence (DNA): TGTGCCAGCAGCTTTAGACAGGCTGTTCAGCCCCAGCATTTT. Its translation is CASSFRQAVQPQHF.

There are a few counts of this clonotype. V is TRBV6-1 and J is TRBJ1-2; D not resolved. CDR3 length: 16 amino acids. V lost 1 base and J 0 bases, leaving 12 bases between the germline ends. Germline CDR1 reads MNHNS; CDR2 reads SASEGT. CDR3 bases: TGTGCCAGCAGTGAAGGGGTCGACGTAGCTAACTATGGCTACACCTTC. Translated, it gives CASSEGVDVANYGYTF.

The chain combines TRBV29-1 with TRBJ2-7, with 12 bases that match TRBD1. There are 17 residues in the CDR3. Losses at the gene ends were 4 bases for V and 6 bases for J; bases not matched to a gene: 16. Germline CDR1 SQVTM, CDR2 ANQGSEA. The CDR3: CSVVGDRGHAEAGEQYF. The CDR3 nucleotides read TGCAGCGTTGTTGGGGACAGGGGGCACGCGGAGGCGGGCGAGCAGTACTTC.

The V gene is TRBV4-1, the J gene TRBJ2-1; D remains ambiguous. Germline CDR1 MGHRA, CDR2 YSYEKL. Deletions cut 0 bases from V and 9 bases from J, with 9 bases between. This CDR3 is 13 amino acids long. This CDR3 reads CASSQDPITEQFF. The CDR3 DNA reads as TGCGCCAGCAGCCAAGATCCTATTACTGAGCAGTTCTTC.

This chain connects TRBV4-1 to TRBJ2-2, with TRBD1 as a possible D gene (6 bases). This CDR3 has 16 residues. Per germline, CDR1 MGHRA and CDR2 YSYEKL. The ends were cut back, 4 bases at V and 5 bases at J, with 17 bases in the middle. The CDR3 loop reads CASSPGVGEPTGELFF. CDR3 nucleotide sequence: TGCGCCAGCAGCCCAGGGGTTGGCGAGCCAACCGGGGAGCTGTTTTTT.